The clone carrying this T cell receptor (beta chain) was seen only a few times. The antigen is not known. This sample was included in a study of T cells after yellow fever vaccination. General observations from the study: Reappearing after the booster were most of the clones from primary vaccination (roughly 96% CD4, 75% to 90% CD8).

TCRdb re-called the 5' RACE reads through MiXCR, storing one row per CDR3 protein. The data contain over 300,000 distinct CDR3 sequences, about 6.9% of them seen just once; the ten biggest clones take up 15% to 20%. V lost 3 bases and J lost 11, with 20 bases in between. The CDR3 totals 14 residues. Germline V CDR1 and CDR2: SGDLS, YYNGEE. The sequencing here drew on PBMCs, taken roughly 46 days after the first yellow fever vaccination. The rearrangement joins TRBV9 to TRBJ1-1, with D perhaps TRBD1 (5 bases). The TCR sequence derives from a young man who received the YFV17D yellow fever vaccine. CDR3 DNA sequence: TGTGCCAGCAGCGAGGACGTCGGCAGGGCGGCCGCTTTCTTT. It yields the protein CASSEDVGRAAAFF.